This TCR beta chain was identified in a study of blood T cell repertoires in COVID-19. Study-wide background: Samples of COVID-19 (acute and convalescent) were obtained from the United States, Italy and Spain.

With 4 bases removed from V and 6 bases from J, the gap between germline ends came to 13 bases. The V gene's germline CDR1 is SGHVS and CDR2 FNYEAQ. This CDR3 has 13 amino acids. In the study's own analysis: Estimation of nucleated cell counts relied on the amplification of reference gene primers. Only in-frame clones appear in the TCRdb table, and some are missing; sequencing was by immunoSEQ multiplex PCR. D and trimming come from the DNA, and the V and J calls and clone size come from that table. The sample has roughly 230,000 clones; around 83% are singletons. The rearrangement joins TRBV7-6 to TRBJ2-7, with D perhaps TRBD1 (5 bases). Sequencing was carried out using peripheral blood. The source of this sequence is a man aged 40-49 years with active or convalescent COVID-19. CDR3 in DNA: TGTGCCAGCAGCTCTCAACAGGAGTCCGAGCAGTACTTC. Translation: CASSSQQESEQYF.